This T cell receptor beta chain was documented in a study of T cell repertoires in cytomegalovirus infection. The overall study: Newly reported HLA-C-restricted and thoroughly characterized HLA-B-restricted CMV epitopes were employed. Public TCR beta signatures marked donors with CMV infection and the matching HLA.

Study-level findings and limits: Dominating the ex vivo response were TCR beta clonotypes that were CMV-specific and HLA-C-restricted. Frequencies of public TCR beta families were cumulated, and this identified carriers of CMV plus the relevant HLA.

The CDR3 has 17 amino acids. The V end lost 2 bases, the J end lost 1 base, and 15 bases lay between the germline ends. In germline, CDR1 is SGHKS, CDR2 YYEKEE (reference sequence). This clonotype was picked up a small number of times. What it binds is not known. Via MiXCR, TCRdb re-called the reads, giving one row per CDR3 protein. Among hundreds of thousands of distinct CDR3 sequences listed, approximately 30% were seen once. This receptor was taken from a human donor in good health (CMV status not recorded). Some clones in this sample may be carry-over from other donors' samples. Here the sequenced sample was cultured CD8+ T cells from PBMCs, taken from culture after CMV antigen stimulation. The V call is TRBV5-5, the J call TRBJ2-2, with a tentative D call TRBD2 (5 bases). CDR3 in amino acids: CASSLGLSPGNTGELFF. CDR3 sequence (DNA): TGTGCCAGCAGCTTAGGACTCTCCCCGGGGAACACCGGGGAGCTGTTTTTT. Filled out from reference TRBV5-5 and TRBJ2-2, the complete variable domain reads DAGVTQSPTHLIKTRGQQVTLRCSPISGHKSVSWYQQVLGQGPQFIFQYYEKEERGRGNFPDRFSARQFPNYSSELNVNALLLGDSALYLCASSLGLSPGNTGELFFGEGSRLTVL.